This note documents a single TCR beta chain sequence. Its specificity is unknown. The sample belongs to a study of PD-1 blockade in classical Hodgkin lymphoma. Study-level background: Intravenous nivolumab at 3 mg/kg was given to patients every 2 weeks.

The V and J ends lost 1 base and 4 bases respectively, with 1 base between them. Germline V lookup: CDR1 SGHAT, CDR2 FQNNGV. The CDR3 is 12 amino acids. Repertoires were generated with immunoSEQ multiplex PCR, while TCRdb's copy carries only in-frame clones and drops some. Of 90,000 to 130,000 clones in the sample, roughly nine tenths were seen once. Study results and caveats: Causes of the repertoire differences remain undefined, possibly disease activity or prior therapy. TCR diversity in CD4+, not CD8+, cells rose significantly by C4D1.

Each patient's relapse followed autologous stem cell transplantation, and brentuximab vedotin exposure varied. The sequences come from peripheral blood mononuclear cells (PBMCs), collected before the second cycle of nivolumab. The rearrangement uses TRBV11-2 and TRBJ2-2; the D is unclear. This receptor was identified in a human donor with classical Hodgkin lymphoma. The CDR3 loop reads CASSLVTGELFF. CDR3 nucleotides: TGTGCCAGCAGCTTAGTCACCGGGGAGCTGTTTTTT.